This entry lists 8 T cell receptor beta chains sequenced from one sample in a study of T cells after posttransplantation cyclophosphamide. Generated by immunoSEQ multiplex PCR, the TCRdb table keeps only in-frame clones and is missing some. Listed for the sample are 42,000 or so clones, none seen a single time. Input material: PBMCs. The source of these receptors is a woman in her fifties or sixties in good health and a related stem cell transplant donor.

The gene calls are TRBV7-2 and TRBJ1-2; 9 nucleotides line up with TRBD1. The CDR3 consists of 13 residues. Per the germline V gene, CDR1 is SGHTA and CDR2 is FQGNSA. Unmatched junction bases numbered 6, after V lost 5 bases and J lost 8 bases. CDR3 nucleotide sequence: TGTGCCAGCAGCGCGGGACAGGGCTTGGGCTACACCTTC. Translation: CASSAGQGLGYTF.

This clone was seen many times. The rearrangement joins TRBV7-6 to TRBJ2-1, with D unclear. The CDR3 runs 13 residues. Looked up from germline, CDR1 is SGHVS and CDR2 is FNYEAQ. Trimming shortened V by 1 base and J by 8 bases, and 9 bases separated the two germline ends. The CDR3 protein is CASSLVFPDEQFF. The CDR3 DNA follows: TGTGCCAGCAGCTTAGTCTTCCCGGATGAGCAGTTCTTC.

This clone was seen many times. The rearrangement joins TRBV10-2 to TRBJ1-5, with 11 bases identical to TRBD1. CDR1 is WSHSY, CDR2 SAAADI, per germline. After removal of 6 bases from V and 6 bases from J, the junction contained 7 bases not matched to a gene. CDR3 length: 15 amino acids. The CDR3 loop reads CASRDRGLWSQPQHF. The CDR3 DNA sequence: TGCGCCAGCAGGGACAGGGGGCTTTGGTCTCAGCCCCAGCATTTT.

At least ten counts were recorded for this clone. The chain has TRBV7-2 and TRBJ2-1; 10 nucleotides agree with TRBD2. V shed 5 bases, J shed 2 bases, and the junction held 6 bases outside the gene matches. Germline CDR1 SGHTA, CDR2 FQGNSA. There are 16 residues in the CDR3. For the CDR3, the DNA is TGTGCCAGCAGCCGTCAAGCGGGGGGGCCCTACAATGAGCAGTTCTTC. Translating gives CASSRQAGGPYNEQFF.

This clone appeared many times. This chain's CDR3 is CASSLIGAFIQETQYF. In nucleotides, the CDR3 is TGCGCCAGCAGCCTAATTGGGGCCTTTATTCAAGAGACCCAGTACTTC. The genes are TRBV5-1 and TRBJ2-5, with a weak D call TRBD1 (5 bases). V lost 4 bases and J 2 bases, leaving 18 bases between the germline ends. The CDR3 runs to 16 residues. The germline CDR1 and CDR2 sequences are SGHRS and YFSETQ.

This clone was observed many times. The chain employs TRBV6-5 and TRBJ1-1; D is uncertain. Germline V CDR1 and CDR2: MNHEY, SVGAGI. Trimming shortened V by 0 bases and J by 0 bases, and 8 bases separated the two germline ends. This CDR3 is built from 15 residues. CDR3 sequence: CASSYSNIMNTEAFF. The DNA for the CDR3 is TGTGCCAGCAGTTACTCGAACATCATGAACACTGAAGCTTTCTTT.

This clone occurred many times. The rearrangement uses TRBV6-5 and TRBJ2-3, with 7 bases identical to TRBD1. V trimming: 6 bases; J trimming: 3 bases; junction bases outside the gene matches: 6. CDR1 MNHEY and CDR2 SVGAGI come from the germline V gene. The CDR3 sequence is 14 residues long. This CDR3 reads CASSLGQATDTQYF. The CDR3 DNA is TGTGCCAGCAGCTTAGGACAGGCGACAGATACGCAGTATTTT.

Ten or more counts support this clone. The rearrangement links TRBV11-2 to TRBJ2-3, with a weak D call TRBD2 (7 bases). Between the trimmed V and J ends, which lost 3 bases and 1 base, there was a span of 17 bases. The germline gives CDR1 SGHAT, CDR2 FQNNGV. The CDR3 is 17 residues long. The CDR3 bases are TGTGCCAGCAGCTTCCGTGGGGGGGCCTGGGGCACAGATACGCAGTATTTT. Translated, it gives CASSFRGGAWGTDTQYF.